Listed here are 23 T cell receptor beta chains from one sample, sequenced in a study of blood T cell repertoires in COVID-19. Libraries were prepared by immunoSEQ multiplex PCR; TCRdb keeps only in-frame clonotypes and omits some of them. The table shows around 140,000 clones, with 80% to 90% occurring only once. What was sequenced was peripheral blood. The receptors here all came from a man between 18 and 29 years old with COVID-19, enrolled during active disease.

This clone is categorized as medium-sized (0.01 to 0.1%). J is TRBJ1-1 and V is TRBV28; 8 bases align to TRBD1. The CDR3 is 13 amino acids. With V trimmed by 5 bases and J by 5 bases, 4 bases remained unmatched. Per germline, CDR1 MDHEN and CDR2 SYDVKM. The CDR3 loop is CASSITGGTEAFF. In DNA form, the CDR3 reads TGTGCCAGCAGTATAACAGGGGGTACTGAAGCTTTCTTT. The full variable domain, its missing parts supplied by reference TRBV28 and TRBJ1-1, is DVKVTQSSRYLVKRTGEKVFLECVQDMDHENMFWYRQDPGLGLRLIYFSYDVKMKEKGDIPEGYSVSREKKERFSLILESASTNQTSMYLCASSITGGTEAFFGQGTRLTVV.

The chain is built from TRBV28 and TRBJ1-1, with 10 positions matching TRBD1. This CDR3 is built from 15 residues. The V gene's germline CDR1 is MDHEN and CDR2 SYDVKM. Trimming cost V 2 bases and J 3 bases; bases outside gene matches: 3. The CDR3, as DNA: TGTGCCAGCAGTTTAGGGACAGGGGAGGACACTGAAGCTTTCTTT. Protein: CASSLGTGEDTEAFF.

The gene calls are TRBV30 and TRBJ2-1, with 9 positions matching TRBD2. V shed 0 bases, J shed 15 bases, and the junction held 3 bases outside the gene matches. This CDR3 has 11 amino acids. Germline-derived CDR1 and CDR2 are GTSNPN and SVGIG (reference sequence). In DNA form, the CDR3 reads TGTGCCTGGAGTGTAAGGGGACTAGCGTTCTTC. Protein sequence: CAWSVRGLAFF.

The gene calls are TRBV4-1 and TRBJ2-1, with unresolved D. There are 15 residues in the CDR3. Between the trimmed V and J ends, which lost 4 bases and 0 bases, there was a span of 10 bases. Germline CDR1 is MGHRA and CDR2 is YSYEKL. This CDR3 is CASSLGASSYNEQFF. For the CDR3, the DNA is TGCGCCAGCAGCCTTGGCGCTAGCTCCTACAATGAGCAGTTCTTC.

This clone was recorded once. The chain links TRBV11-3 to TRBJ2-1; possible D gene TRBD1, 6 bases. The CDR3 has 13 amino acids. V lost 5 bases to trimming and J lost 10 bases, with 15 bases between them. Germline assignment: CDR1 SGHNT and CDR2 YENEEA. The CDR3 loop reads CASSNRDIGEQFF. CDR3 nucleotide sequence: TGTGCCAGCAGCAACCGGGACATTGGGGAGCAGTTCTTC.

The genes are TRBV5-1 and TRBJ2-2, with a tentative D call TRBD1 (5 bases). This CDR3 spans 14 amino acids. V was trimmed by 4 bases and J by 2 bases, leaving 9 bases between them. Germline V CDR1 and CDR2: SGHRS, YFSETQ. The CDR3 nucleotides read TGCGCCAGCAGCGCGACAGTTAACACCGGGGAGCTGTTTTTT. Its protein product is CASSATVNTGELFF.

The chain uses TRBV6-6 and TRBJ1-1, with a weak D call TRBD1 (6 bases). V dropped 7 bases and J dropped 5 bases, with 20 bases sitting between them. The germline gives CDR1 MNHNY, CDR2 SVGAGI (reference sequence). The CDR3 contains 15 residues. The CDR3 protein is CASNPQQGSRTEAFF. The DNA for the CDR3 is TGTGCCAGCAACCCACAACAGGGTAGTAGAACTGAAGCTTTCTTT.

This chain links TRBV6-5 with TRBJ1-1; D call uncertain. Trimming left V 4 bases short and J 8 bases short, with 11 bases between. CDR1 MNHEY and CDR2 SVGAGI come from the germline V gene. The CDR3 spans 12 residues. The CDR3 nucleotides are TGTGCCAGCAGTTGGGTAGGAGGGGAAGCTTTCTTT. Protein sequence: CASSWVGGEAFF.

This clone was counted once. The chain links TRBV10-1 to TRBJ1-5; D is unclear. CDR3 length: 14 residues. Trimming took 6 bases from V and 1 from J, leaving 10 bases between them. CDR1 is WNHNN and CDR2 is SYGVQD in the germline V gene (reference sequence). Here the CDR3 DNA reads TGCGCCAGCAGAAGAAGGAGGAGCAATCAGCCCCAGCATTTT. Translation gives CASRRRRSNQPQHF.

The chain joins TRBV15 to TRBJ2-3; 8 bases agree with TRBD2. There are 15 residues in the CDR3. V shed 0 bases and J 4 bases; nucleotides not matched to a gene: 3. The germline V gene has CDR1 LNHNV and CDR2 YYDKDF (reference sequence). The CDR3 sequence is CATSRDTGGSDTQYF. As DNA, the CDR3 is TGTGCCACCAGCAGAGATACGGGAGGGTCAGATACGCAGTATTTT.

V usage is TRBV7-9 and J usage is TRBJ2-7; 10 nucleotides agree with TRBD2. CDR3 size: 14 residues. CDR1 is SEHNR, CDR2 FQNEAQ, per germline (reference sequence). Losses at the gene ends were 5 bases for V and 4 bases for J; bases not matched to a gene: 5. CDR3 DNA sequence: TGTGCCAGCAGCGCGGGACTAGCGAGTTACGAGCAGTACTTC. Protein: CASSAGLASYEQYF.

This clone has only one observation. The chain combines TRBV4-2 with TRBJ1-4, with D uncertain. The germline V and J ends were trimmed by 0 bases and 5 bases, with 16 bases remaining between them. Germline V gene sequence: CDR1 LGHNA, CDR2 YNFKEQ. This CDR3 comprises 17 residues. CDR3 in DNA: TGTGCCAGCAGCCAAGATAGTGCCAGGAGGTTGAATGAAAAACTGTTTTTT. Translated, it gives CASSQDSARRLNEKLFF.

This chain connects TRBV7-2 to TRBJ1-5; weak D call: TRBD1 (5 bases). The CDR3 length is 14 residues. Looked up from germline, CDR1 is SGHTA and CDR2 is FQGNSA. The V end was cut by 5 bases, the J end by 3 bases, with 11 bases between. CDR3 residues: CASSVDRANQPQHF. CDR3 DNA: TGTGCCAGCAGCGTAGACAGAGCCAATCAGCCCCAGCATTTT. The full variable domain, in which reference TRBV7-2 and TRBJ1-5 provide the parts outside the CDR3, is GAGVSQSPSNKVTEKGKDVELRCDPISGHTALYWYRQSLGQGLEFLIYFQGNSAPDKSGLPSDRFSAERTGGSVSTLTIQRTQQEDSAVYLCASSVDRANQPQHFGDGTRLSIL.

The chain links TRBV7-9 to TRBJ2-1; the match to TRBD2 covers 8 bases. CDR1 is SEHNR and CDR2 is FQNEAQ in the germline V gene (reference sequence). V gave up 5 bases and J gave up 3 bases; unmatched junction bases: 9. This CDR3 is 16 amino acids long. As DNA, the CDR3 is TGTGCCAGCAGCCCCCGTGAGCGGGGGATCTACAATGAGCAGTTCTTC. Protein sequence: CASSPRERGIYNEQFF.

The chain carries TRBV5-1 and TRBJ2-7; D is possibly TRBD1 (5 bases). Germline CDR1 SGHRS, CDR2 YFSETQ. This CDR3 region has 13 residues. The germline V and J ends were trimmed by 2 bases and 3 bases, with 9 bases remaining between them. DNA of the CDR3: TGCGCCAGCAGCTTTGGCACAGGCTACGAGCAGTACTTC. This gives the protein CASSFGTGYEQYF.

The chain combines TRBV11-2 with TRBJ2-7, with D perhaps TRBD1 (6 bases). The CDR3 totals 15 residues. Trimming shortened V by 5 bases and J by 3 bases, and 17 bases separated the two germline ends. The germline V gene has CDR1 SGHAT and CDR2 FQNNGV. The CDR3 coding sequence is TGTGCCAGCAGCAACCGACAGGCGACGCACTACGAGCAGTACTTC. Residues: CASSNRQATHYEQYF.

This sequence joins TRBV6-5 and TRBJ2-3; no clear D. This CDR3 spans 14 amino acids. The germline V gene encodes CDR1 MNHEY and CDR2 SVGAGI. V was pared by 9 bases and J by 0 bases, with 13 bases between. DNA for the CDR3: TGTGCCAGTAAATTAGCCGCGAGCACAGATACGCAGTATTTT. It encodes CASKLAASTDTQYF.

The rearrangement uses TRBV11-2 and TRBJ1-3, with D unresolved. The CDR3 covers 16 residues. Trimming removed 4 bases from V and 3 bases from J, with 16 bases in between. Germline V gives CDR1 SGHAT, CDR2 FQNNGV. This chain's CDR3 is CASSSLPRRVGNTIYF. The CDR3 region has the DNA TGTGCCAGCAGCTCACTACCACGGCGTGTTGGAAACACCATATATTTT.

V is TRBV4-2 and J is TRBJ1-1; 7 positions agree with TRBD1. CDR1 and CDR2 from the germline V gene are LGHNA and YNFKEQ. The ends lost 0 bases at V and 5 bases at J; junction bases unmatched: 6. The CDR3 is 15 amino acids. CDR3 bases: TGTGCCAGCAGCCAAGACAAGGGGGCGAATACTGAAGCTTTCTTT. This sequence encodes CASSQDKGANTEAFF.

The gene calls are TRBV27 and TRBJ2-5; 7 bases fit TRBD2. The V and J ends lost 2 bases and 5 bases, in that order; junction bases with no gene match: 5. The CDR3 runs 14 residues. From germline, CDR1 is MNHEY and CDR2 SMNVEV (reference sequence). DNA of the CDR3: TGTGCCAGCAGTTTAGGGCAGGGAGGGGAGACCCAGTACTTC. This encodes CASSLGQGGETQYF.

The rearrangement uses TRBV28 and TRBJ2-3; a weak D match, TRBD2 (6 bases). CDR3 length: 14 amino acids. Germline CDR1 and CDR2: MDHEN and SYDVKM. V lost 2 bases and J 4 bases, leaving 10 bases between the germline ends. In nucleotides, the CDR3 is TGTGCCAGCAGTTTAGTCGGGAGATCAGATACGCAGTATTTT. This encodes CASSLVGRSDTQYF. Looking up the rest from reference TRBV28 and TRBJ2-3 gives the full variable domain: DVKVTQSSRYLVKRTGEKVFLECVQDMDHENMFWYRQDPGLGLRLIYFSYDVKMKEKGDIPEGYSVSREKKERFSLILESASTNQTSMYLCASSLVGRSDTQYFGPGTRLTVL.

The chain has TRBV27 and TRBJ2-7, with D tentatively TRBD1 (6 bases). Trimming removed 1 base from V and 2 bases from J, with 9 bases in between. The CDR3 covers 14 residues. From germline, CDR1 is MNHEY and CDR2 SMNVEV (reference sequence). The CDR3, as DNA: TGTGCCAGCAGTTTATGGTCAGGGGCCTACGAGCAGTACTTC. Translating it yields CASSLWSGAYEQYF.

J is TRBJ1-1 and V is TRBV4-3; the D is unclear. Germline CDR1 and CDR2: LGHNA and YSLEER. Between the trimmed V and J ends, which lost 0 bases and 4 bases, there was a span of 9 bases. This CDR3 is built from 14 residues. CDR3 residues: CASSQDFISTEAFF. CDR3 nucleotides: TGCGCCAGCAGCCAAGACTTTATCAGCACTGAAGCTTTCTTT.